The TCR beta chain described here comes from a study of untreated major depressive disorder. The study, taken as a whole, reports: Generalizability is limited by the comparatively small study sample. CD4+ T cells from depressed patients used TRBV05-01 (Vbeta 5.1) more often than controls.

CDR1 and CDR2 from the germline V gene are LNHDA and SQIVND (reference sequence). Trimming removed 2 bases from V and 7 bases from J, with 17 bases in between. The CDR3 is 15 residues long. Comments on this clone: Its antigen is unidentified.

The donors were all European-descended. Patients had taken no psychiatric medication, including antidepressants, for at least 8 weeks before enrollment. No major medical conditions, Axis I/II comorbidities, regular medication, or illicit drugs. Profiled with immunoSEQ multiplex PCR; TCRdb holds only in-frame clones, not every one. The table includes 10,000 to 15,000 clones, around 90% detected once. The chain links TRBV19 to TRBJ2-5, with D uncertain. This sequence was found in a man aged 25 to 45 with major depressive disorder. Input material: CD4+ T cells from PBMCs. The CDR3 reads CASSIFEGSRRTQYF. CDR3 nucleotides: TGTGCCAGTAGTATATTCGAAGGGTCCCGGAGGACCCAGTACTTC.